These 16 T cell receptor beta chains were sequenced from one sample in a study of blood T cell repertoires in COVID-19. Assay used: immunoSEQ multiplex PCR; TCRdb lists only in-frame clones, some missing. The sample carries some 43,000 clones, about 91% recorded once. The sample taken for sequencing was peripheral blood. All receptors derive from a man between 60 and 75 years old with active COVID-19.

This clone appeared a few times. The CDR3 reads CASSQDPLRAGGYNEQFF. In nucleotides, the CDR3 is TGTGCCAGCAGCCAAGACCCCCTGAGAGCGGGGGGTTACAATGAGCAGTTCTTC. This chain connects TRBV4-2 to TRBJ2-1; 9 nucleotides match TRBD2. V lost 0 bases and J lost 4; bases outside the gene matches: 10. CDR3 length: 18 amino acids. Germline V CDR1 and CDR2: LGHNA, YNFKEQ.

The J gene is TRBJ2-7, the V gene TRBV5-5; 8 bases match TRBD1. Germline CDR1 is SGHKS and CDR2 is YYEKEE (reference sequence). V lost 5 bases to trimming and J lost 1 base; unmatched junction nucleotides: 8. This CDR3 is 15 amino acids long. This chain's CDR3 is CASRTSDRVSYEQYF. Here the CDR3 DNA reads TGTGCCAGCAGAACTTCGGACAGGGTGTCCTACGAGCAGTACTTC.

CDR3 nucleotide sequence: TGTGCCAGCAGTGCCGACTCCGGGACAGGGTATGCAACTAATGAAAAACTGTTTTTT. It translates to CASSADSGTGYATNEKLFF. This sequence joins TRBV2 and TRBJ1-4; TRBD1 matches at 9 bases. This CDR3 has 19 residues. J lost 0 bases, V lost 4 bases, and 12 bases had no gene match. Germline CDR1 is SNHLY and CDR2 is FYNNEI.

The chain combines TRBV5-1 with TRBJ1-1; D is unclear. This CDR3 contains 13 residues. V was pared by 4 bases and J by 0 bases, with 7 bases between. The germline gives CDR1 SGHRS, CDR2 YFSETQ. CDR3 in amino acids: CASSPPLNTEAFF. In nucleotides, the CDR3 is TGCGCCAGCAGCCCTCCCTTGAACACTGAAGCTTTCTTT.

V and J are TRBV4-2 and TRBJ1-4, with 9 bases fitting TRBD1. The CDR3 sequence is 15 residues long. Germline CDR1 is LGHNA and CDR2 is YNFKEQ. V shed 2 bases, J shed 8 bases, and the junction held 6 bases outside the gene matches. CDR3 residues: CASSQSPGTGEKLFF. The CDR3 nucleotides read TGTGCCAGCAGCCAATCCCCAGGGACAGGGGAAAAACTGTTTTTT.

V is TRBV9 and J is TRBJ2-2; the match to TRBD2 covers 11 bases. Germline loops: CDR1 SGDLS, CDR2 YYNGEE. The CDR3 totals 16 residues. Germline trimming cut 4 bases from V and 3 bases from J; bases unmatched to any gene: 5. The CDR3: CASSPHSGRDTGELFF. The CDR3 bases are TGTGCCAGCAGCCCCCATAGCGGGAGGGACACCGGGGAGCTGTTTTTT.

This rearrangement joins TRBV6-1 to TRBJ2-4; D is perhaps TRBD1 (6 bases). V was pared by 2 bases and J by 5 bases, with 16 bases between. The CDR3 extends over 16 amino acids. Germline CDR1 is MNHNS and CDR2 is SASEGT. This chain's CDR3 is CASSEFPDRSQNIQYF. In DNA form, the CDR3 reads TGTGCCAGCAGTGAATTCCCGGACAGATCTCAAAACATTCAGTACTTC.

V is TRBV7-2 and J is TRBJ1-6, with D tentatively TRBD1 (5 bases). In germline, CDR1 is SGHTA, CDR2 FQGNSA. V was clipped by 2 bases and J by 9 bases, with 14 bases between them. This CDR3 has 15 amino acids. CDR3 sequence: CASSLSSGLGSPLHF. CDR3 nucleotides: TGTGCCAGCAGCTTATCGTCAGGGCTAGGTTCACCCCTCCACTTT.

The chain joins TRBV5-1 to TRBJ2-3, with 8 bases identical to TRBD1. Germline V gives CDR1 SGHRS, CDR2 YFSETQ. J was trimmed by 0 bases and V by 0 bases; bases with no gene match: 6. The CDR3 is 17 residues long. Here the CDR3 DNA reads TGCGCCAGCAGCTTGGTGGGACAGGCGAGTAGCACAGATACGCAGTATTTT. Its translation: CASSLVGQASSTDTQYF.

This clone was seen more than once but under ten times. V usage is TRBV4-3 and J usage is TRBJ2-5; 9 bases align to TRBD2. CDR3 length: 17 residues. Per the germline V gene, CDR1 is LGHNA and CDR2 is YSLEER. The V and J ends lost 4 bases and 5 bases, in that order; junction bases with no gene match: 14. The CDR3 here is CASSRRNFLRGGETQYF. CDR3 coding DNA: TGCGCCAGCAGCCGCCGCAACTTTTTGCGGGGGGGTGAGACCCAGTACTTC.

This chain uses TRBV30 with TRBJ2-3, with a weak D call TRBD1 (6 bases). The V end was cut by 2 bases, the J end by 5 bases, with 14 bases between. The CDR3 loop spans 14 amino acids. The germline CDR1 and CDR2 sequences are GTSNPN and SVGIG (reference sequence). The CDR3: CAWSRGTSGDTQYF. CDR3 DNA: TGTGCCTGGAGTAGGGGGACCTCCGGAGATACGCAGTATTTT. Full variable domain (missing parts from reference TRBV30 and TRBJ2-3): SQTIHQWPATLVQPVGSPLSLECTVEGTSNPNLYWYRQAAGRGLQLLFYSVGIGQISSEVPQNLSASRPQDRQFILSSKKLLLSDSGFYLCAWSRGTSGDTQYFGPGTRLTVL.

DNA of the CDR3: TGTGCCAGCAGTGGGGGACTAGCGGAAAACACCGGGGAGCTGTTTTTT. Amino acid sequence: CASSGGLAENTGELFF. This chain uses TRBV28 with TRBJ2-2; TRBD2 matches at 11 bases. The V gene end was trimmed by 5 bases and the J gene end by 2 bases; junction bases not matched to a gene: 4. This CDR3 is 16 amino acids long. Per germline, CDR1 MDHEN and CDR2 SYDVKM.

The CDR3 bases are TGTGCCAGTAGTAGGGGGGGATCGAACTATGGCTACACCTTC. The encoded protein is CASSRGGSNYGYTF. V usage is TRBV19 and J usage is TRBJ1-2; TRBD1 might be the D (5 bases). This CDR3 is 14 amino acids long. Trimming removed 4 bases from V and 2 bases from J, with 11 bases in between. Germline V gene data show CDR1 as LNHDA and CDR2 as SQIVND (reference sequence).

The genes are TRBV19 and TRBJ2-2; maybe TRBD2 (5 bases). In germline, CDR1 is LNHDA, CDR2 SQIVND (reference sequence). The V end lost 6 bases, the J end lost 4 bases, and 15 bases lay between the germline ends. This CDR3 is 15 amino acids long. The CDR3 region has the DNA TGTGCCAGTAGCCATGGAGAGGGTGGCACCGGGGAGCTGTTTTTT. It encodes CASSHGEGGTGELFF.

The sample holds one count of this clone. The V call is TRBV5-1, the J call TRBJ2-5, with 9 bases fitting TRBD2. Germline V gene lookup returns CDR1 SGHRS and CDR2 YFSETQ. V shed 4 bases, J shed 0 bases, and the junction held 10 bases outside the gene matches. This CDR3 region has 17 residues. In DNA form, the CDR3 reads TGCGCCAGCAGCCCTCCGCTAGCGGGATCGTACCAAGAGACCCAGTACTTC. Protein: CASSPPLAGSYQETQYF.

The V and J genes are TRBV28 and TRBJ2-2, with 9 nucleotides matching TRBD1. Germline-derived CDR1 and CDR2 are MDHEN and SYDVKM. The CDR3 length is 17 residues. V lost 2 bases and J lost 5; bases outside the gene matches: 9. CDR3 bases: TGTGCCAGCAGTTTAGGTTCGGACAGGGGACGAACCGGGGAGCTGTTTTTT. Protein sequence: CASSLGSDRGRTGELFF.